This passage covers 28 T cell receptor beta chains from one sample sequenced in a study of regulatory T cells in long-lasting Graves disease. Time point specified: newly diagnosed GD, antithyroid drugs for less than 3 months. Extracted PBMC RNA gave rise to the TCR library. Building the TCR beta libraries relied on iRepertoire HTBI primers, and CDR3 regions underwent Arm-PCR. TCRdb ran MiXCR on the multiplex PCR reads and lists one entry per CDR3 protein. This table has a few hundred thousand distinct CDR3 sequences, approximately 15% appearing once. The sample also formed part of further work on T cells in Graves' hyperthyroidism and ophthalmopathy.

Sample: peripheral blood mononuclear cells (PBMCs), taken at new diagnosis, from a patient treated with antithyroid drugs. These receptor sequences come from a woman between 40 and 50 years old with Graves disease.

This clonotype was counted many times. This rearrangement joins TRBV2 to TRBJ2-1; 7 bases map to TRBD2. CDR1 and CDR2 from the germline V gene are SNHLY and FYNNEI. The CDR3 is made up of 13 amino acids. The J segment lost 14 bases and the V segment lost 7 bases, leaving 14 bases of the junction unmatched. CDR3: CASIPGRGLGEFF. DNA for the CDR3: TGTGCCAGCATCCCAGGGAGGGGTTTGGGGGAGTTCTTC. Together with reference TRBV2 and TRBJ2-1, the CDR3 gives the full variable domain: EPEVTQTPSHQVTQMGQEVILRCVPISNHLYFYWYRQILGQKVEFLVSFYNNEISEKSEIFDDQFSVERPDGSNFTLKIRSTKLEDSAMYFCASIPGRGLGEFFGPGTRLTVL.

The chain links TRBV28 to TRBJ2-1, with 12 bases that match TRBD1. The germline V gene has CDR1 MDHEN and CDR2 SYDVKM. The length of the CDR3 is 17 residues. V lost 6 bases, J lost 6 bases, and 12 bases stayed unmatched. CDR3 DNA: TGTGCCAGCAGCGAGGGACAGGGGGCGTACGCTGGCAATGAGCAGTTCTTC. Amino acids: CASSEGQGAYAGNEQFF.

This clonotype qualifies as medium-sized. The rearrangement joins TRBV19 to TRBJ2-2, with 7 positions matching TRBD1. The trim removed 3 bases at V and 7 bases at J, leaving 5 bases unmatched. Germline loops: CDR1 LNHDA, CDR2 SQIVND (reference sequence). The CDR3 runs to 14 residues. In DNA, the CDR3 is TGTGCCAGTAGTATGACAGGGTTGTTCGGGGAGCTGTTTTTT. It codes for CASSMTGLFGELFF.

The sample holds many counts of this clonotype. The J gene is TRBJ2-4, the V gene TRBV6-2 or TRBV6-3; no clear D gene. CDR3 length: 16 residues. Per the germline V gene, CDR1 is MNHEY and CDR2 is SVGEGT. Trimming removed 0 bases from V and 0 bases from J, with 9 bases in between. The CDR3 spells CASSYSARLAKNIQYF. The DNA for the CDR3 is TGTGCCAGCAGTTACTCTGCGCGACTAGCCAAAAACATTCAGTACTTC.

This clonotype was seen ten or more times. The genes are TRBV11-2 and TRBJ2-7; D unresolved. Germline V lookup: CDR1 SGHAT, CDR2 FQNNGV. V was shortened by 1 base and J by 3 bases, with 10 bases between the two germline ends. CDR3 length: 14 residues. The CDR3 DNA reads TGTGCCAGCAGCTTAGTACGCGGAGACTACGAGCAGTACTTC. This encodes CASSLVRGDYEQYF.

On this clonotype: A read error is possible here, since a much larger clone lies one base away. The chain employs TRBV11-2 and TRBJ2-4; possibly TRBD1 for D (5 bases). Germline V gives CDR1 SGHAT, CDR2 FQNNGV. The CDR3 loop spans 12 amino acids. The CDR3 DNA reads TGTGCCGGCAGCCCCGACAGAAACATTCAGTACTTC. Residues: CAGSPDRNIQYF.

J is TRBJ2-7 and V is TRBV28, with D unclear. Germline CDR1 is MDHEN and CDR2 is SYDVKM. The CDR3 is 12 residues long. Deletions cut 7 bases from V and 0 bases from J, with 7 bases between. CDR3 sequence (DNA): TGTGCCAGCAACCGACACTCCTACGAGCAGTACTTC. Translated: CASNRHSYEQYF. The full variable domain, in which reference TRBV28 and TRBJ2-7 provide the parts outside the CDR3, is DVKVTQSSRYLVKRTGEKVFLECVQDMDHENMFWYRQDPGLGLRLIYFSYDVKMKEKGDIPEGYSVSREKKERFSLILESASTNQTSMYLCASNRHSYEQYFGPGTRLTVT.

The V call is TRBV30, the J call TRBJ1-6; tentatively, D is TRBD1 (5 bases). Germline V lookup: CDR1 GTSNPN, CDR2 SVGIG (reference sequence). The V end lost 5 bases, the J end lost 11 bases, and 19 bases lay between the germline ends. The CDR3 is 14 residues long. The CDR3 region has the DNA TGTGCCTGGGTGGGGGACGGTAATGTGGCACCCCTCCACTTT. Translating gives CAWVGDGNVAPLHF.

This clonotype has only one observation. The genes are TRBV3-1 and TRBJ1-4; D is ambiguous. Germline lookup yields CDR1 LGHDT and CDR2 YNNKEL (reference sequence). The CDR3 is made up of 14 amino acids. V was cut by 2 bases and J by 5 bases, with 9 bases left in between. The CDR3 bases are TGTGCCAGCAGCCAAAGAACTACAAATGAAAAACTGTTTTTT. Amino acid sequence: CASSQRTTNEKLFF.

This clonotype was detected many times. This rearrangement joins TRBV7-9 to TRBJ2-7; 9 nucleotides agree with TRBD1. Losses at the gene ends were 1 base for V and 6 bases for J; bases not matched to a gene: 7. The length of the CDR3 is 15 residues. The germline V gene encodes CDR1 SEHNR and CDR2 FQNEAQ (reference sequence). The CDR3 reads CASSLGQGVTSEQYF. The CDR3 region has the DNA TGTGCCAGCAGCTTAGGACAGGGGGTAACCTCCGAGCAGTACTTC. The full variable domain, rest sourced from reference TRBV7-9 and TRBJ2-7, is DTGVSQNPRHKITKRGQNVTFRCDPISEHNRLYWYRQTLGQGPEFLTYFQNEAQLEKSRLLSDRFSAERPKGSFSTLEIQRTEQGDSAMYLCASSLGQGVTSEQYFGPGTRLTVT.

As for this clonotype: A much larger clone lies a single base off, so this may be a read error. V usage is TRBV14 and J usage is TRBJ2-1, with a weak D call TRBD1 (6 bases). V shed 3 bases and J shed 2 bases, with 17 bases lying between them. The length of the CDR3 is 17 residues. The germline V gene has CDR1 SGHDN and CDR2 FVKESK. The CDR3 DNA is TGTGCCAGCAGCCATCGGGACACCCTGAGCCCCTACAATGAGCAGTTCTTC. This codes for CASSHRDTLSPYNEQFF.

As to this clonotype: An end of the junction does not agree with germline; a read error may underlie this. This chain uses TRBV11-3 with TRBJ2-1; 8 nucleotides align to TRBD2. The CDR3 runs 17 residues. Per the germline V gene, CDR1 is SGHNT and CDR2 is YENEEA. CDR3 bases: TGTGCCAGCAGACCCGGGGGGGCTAGCGGGCGTTACAATGGGCAGTTCTTC. This gives the protein CASRPGGASGRYNGQFF.

This clonotype was detected only a few times. Being one base from a much bigger clone, this may be a read error. The rearrangement joins TRBV6-2 or TRBV6-3 to TRBJ2-5, with D perhaps TRBD2 (5 bases). Trimming left V 5 bases short and J 1 base short, with 14 bases between. CDR3 length equals 15 residues. CDR1 MNHEY and CDR2 SVGEGT come from the germline V gene. The CDR3 DNA sequence: TGTGCCAGCAGTCTGACTACACCTCGCCAAGAGACCCAGTACTTC. Its protein is CASSLTTPRQETQYF.

Many counts were recorded for this clonotype. The V call is TRBV28, the J call TRBJ1-2; D call uncertain. Looked up from germline, CDR1 is MDHEN and CDR2 is SYDVKM. The V gene lost 8 bases and the J gene lost 8 bases, with 12 bases spanning the gap. This CDR3 has 11 amino acids. The CDR3: CASAGAVGYTF. The CDR3 coding sequence is TGTGCCAGCGCAGGCGCTGTAGGCTACACCTTC.

This clonotype was recorded at least ten times. The chain recombines TRBV7-2 with TRBJ1-3; TRBD1 matches 7 bases. In germline, CDR1 is SGHTA, CDR2 FQGNSA. This CDR3 contains 17 residues. The V and J ends lost 3 bases and 0 bases, in that order; junction bases with no gene match: 8. The CDR3, as DNA: TGTGCCAGCAGCTTTCGGGAACAGGGGTTCTCTGGAAACACCATATATTTT. Its translation is CASSFREQGFSGNTIYF.

V usage is TRBV4-1 and J usage is TRBJ1-5; 8 bases fit TRBD1. Germline lookup yields CDR1 MGHRA and CDR2 YSYEKL. The CDR3 has 18 residues. V dropped 1 base and J dropped 0; count of bases not matched to a gene: 8. CDR3 amino acids: CASSQGGTGGYSNQPQHF. In DNA, the CDR3 is TGCGCCAGCAGCCAAGGTGGAACAGGGGGTTATAGCAATCAGCCCCAGCATTTT.

This clonotype was detected ten times or more. J is TRBJ2-7 and V is TRBV14; no clear D. The V gene lost 1 base and the J gene lost 5 bases, with 9 bases spanning the gap. This CDR3 region has 13 residues. Germline assignment: CDR1 SGHDN and CDR2 FVKESK. The CDR3 DNA is TGTGCCAGCAGCCAAGTCTGGGAAGACGAGCAGTACTTC. Translated: CASSQVWEDEQYF.

This clonotype was picked up many times. The chain joins TRBV24-1 to TRBJ2-7; 11 nucleotides align to TRBD2. Germline trimming cut 2 bases from V and 0 bases from J; bases unmatched to any gene: 8. Germline CDR1 reads KGHDR; CDR2 reads SFDVKD. The CDR3 contains 18 residues. The CDR3 spells CATSDSRRLAGSSYEQYF. The CDR3 DNA reads as TGTGCCACCAGTGATTCAAGGCGACTAGCGGGAAGCTCCTACGAGCAGTACTTC.

The chain uses TRBV28 and TRBJ2-7; TRBD2 is a possible D gene (6 bases). Germline CDR1 and CDR2: MDHEN and SYDVKM. Trimming cost V 2 bases and J 3 bases, with 20 bases left between them. The CDR3 is 17 amino acids. CDR3 sequence: CASSLKPGSPEGYEQYF. In DNA, the CDR3 is TGTGCCAGCAGTTTAAAGCCCGGGTCCCCGGAGGGCTACGAGCAGTACTTC. The complete variable domain, with remaining parts taken from reference TRBV28 and TRBJ2-7, reads DVKVTQSSRYLVKRTGEKVFLECVQDMDHENMFWYRQDPGLGLRLIYFSYDVKMKEKGDIPEGYSVSREKKERFSLILESASTNQTSMYLCASSLKPGSPEGYEQYFGPGTRLTVT.

V gene TRBV20-1 combines with J gene TRBJ2-7; tentative D call: TRBD2 (5 bases). The CDR3 runs to 15 residues. Trimming took 3 bases from V and 0 from J, leaving 15 bases between them. Germline V lookup: CDR1 DFQATT, CDR2 SNEGSKA (reference sequence). The CDR3 sequence: CSARDQTTSSYEQYF. The CDR3 DNA reads as TGCAGTGCTAGGGACCAGACTACCTCCTCCTACGAGCAGTACTTC.

As to this clonotype: It may be a read error: a sequence one base away is much more abundant. Likely a read error: the CDR3 ends without its conserved phenylalanine or tryptophan. The chain employs TRBV7-2 and TRBJ2-4; 10 bases fit TRBD1. The germline gives CDR1 SGHTA, CDR2 FQGNSA. This CDR3 spans 13 amino acids. V shed 5 bases and J 7 bases; nucleotides not matched to a gene: 2. As DNA, the CDR3 is TGTGCCAGCAGCACGGACAGGGGGAACATTCAGTACTTG. Its translation is CASSTDRGNIQYL.

This clonotype was counted many times. V usage is TRBV7-2 and J usage is TRBJ1-6; 8 positions match TRBD1. The CDR3 is made up of 13 amino acids. Per the germline V gene, CDR1 is SGHTA and CDR2 is FQGNSA. With 5 bases clipped from V and 10 bases from J, the junction kept 4 bases outside the gene matches. The CDR3 spells CASSPDRGSPLHF. The CDR3 region has the DNA TGTGCCAGCAGCCCCGACAGGGGATCACCCCTCCACTTT.

This clonotype was counted ten times or more. V gene TRBV19 combines with J gene TRBJ2-2; 12 bases line up with TRBD2. Trimming removed 8 bases from V and 5 bases from J; junction bases left unmatched: 6. The CDR3 spans 15 residues. Germline V lookup: CDR1 LNHDA, CDR2 SQIVND (reference sequence). The CDR3 sequence is CASRTGTSGTGELFF. CDR3 DNA: TGTGCCAGTCGAACCGGGACTAGCGGGACCGGGGAGCTGTTTTTT.

This clonotype was counted a few times. This chain's CDR3 is CASNPDGPSYEQYF. The CDR3 DNA is TGTGCCAGCAACCCGGACGGCCCATCCTACGAGCAGTACTTC. This chain uses TRBV12-3 or TRBV12-4 with TRBJ2-7; D gene ambiguous. The CDR3 is 14 amino acids. The V and J ends lost 7 bases and 1 base respectively, with 14 bases between them.

This clonotype was observed many times. The chain employs TRBV7-2 and TRBJ2-7, with D unresolved. Trimming left V 3 bases short and J 6 bases short, with 15 bases between. The CDR3 covers 14 residues. Per the germline V gene, CDR1 is SGHTA and CDR2 is FQGNSA. CDR3 residues: CASSFRTQSGEQYF. CDR3 coding DNA: TGTGCCAGCAGCTTCAGGACCCAATCGGGCGAGCAGTACTTC. The full variable domain, with the rest looked up from reference TRBV7-2 and TRBJ2-7, is GAGVSQSPSNKVTEKGKDVELRCDPISGHTALYWYRQSLGQGLEFLIYFQGNSAPDKSGLPSDRFSAERTGGSVSTLTIQRTQQEDSAVYLCASSFRTQSGEQYFGPGTRLTVT.

V and J are TRBV6-2 or TRBV6-3 and TRBJ2-2; possible D gene TRBD2, 5 bases. Germline lookup yields CDR1 MNHEY and CDR2 SVGEGT. Trimming removed 0 bases from V and 1 base from J, with 6 bases in between. The CDR3 sequence is 15 residues long. The CDR3 loop is CASSYSRGNTGELFF. CDR3 DNA sequence: TGTGCCAGCAGTTACTCTCGGGGGAACACCGGGGAGCTGTTTTTT.

V gene TRBV28 combines with J gene TRBJ2-7, with 8 bases that match TRBD1. The CDR3 consists of 15 residues. Unmatched junction bases numbered 5, after V lost 2 bases and J lost 2 bases. Germline V gives CDR1 MDHEN, CDR2 SYDVKM. The chain's CDR3 is CASSLRETGAYEQYF. In DNA form, the CDR3 reads TGTGCCAGCAGTTTACGAGAGACAGGGGCCTACGAGCAGTACTTC. Looking up the rest from reference TRBV28 and TRBJ2-7 gives the full variable domain: DVKVTQSSRYLVKRTGEKVFLECVQDMDHENMFWYRQDPGLGLRLIYFSYDVKMKEKGDIPEGYSVSREKKERFSLILESASTNQTSMYLCASSLRETGAYEQYFGPGTRLTVT.

Ten or more counts support this clonotype. The rearrangement uses TRBV28 and TRBJ1-5; D is possibly TRBD1 (6 bases). Trimming stripped 3 bases from V and 5 bases from J, with 14 bases between. This CDR3 is built from 15 residues. Germline assignment: CDR1 MDHEN and CDR2 SYDVKM. The CDR3 DNA sequence: TGTGCCAGCAGTTTTTGGTCAGGGGCCCATCAGCCCCAGCATTTT. Translating it yields CASSFWSGAHQPQHF.